These 21 T cell receptor beta chains were sequenced from one sample in a study of blood T cell repertoires in COVID-19. Using immunoSEQ multiplex PCR, the repertoire was profiled, and TCRdb retains in-frame clones only, with some absent. The table has 140,000 or so clones, about 86% seen once. The sample consisted of peripheral blood. The receptors here all came from a woman between 50 and 59 years old with active or convalescent COVID-19.

V is TRBV10-3 and J is TRBJ1-4; D is perhaps TRBD1 (6 bases). CDR3 size: 13 residues. From germline, CDR1 is ENHRY and CDR2 SYGVKD. Trimming took off 3 bases at V and 5 bases at J, with 7 bases between the two ends. The CDR3 region has the DNA TGTGCCATCAGTGAAGGGACAAATGAAAAACTGTTTTTT. Encoded protein: CAISEGTNEKLFF.

This chain links TRBV4-2 with TRBJ2-2, with TRBD1 matching 8 bases. CDR1 is LGHNA, CDR2 YNFKEQ, per germline. The CDR3 spans 15 residues. V shed 1 base and J 6 bases; nucleotides not matched to a gene: 4. The CDR3 region has the DNA TGTGCCAGCAGCCAAGCACCGACAGGGGCCGGGGAGCTGTTTTTT. Encoded protein: CASSQAPTGAGELFF.

This chain links TRBV28 with TRBJ1-1, with no clear D. The CDR3 extends over 17 amino acids. V lost 4 bases and J lost 4, with 22 bases in between. CDR1 is MDHEN, CDR2 SYDVKM, per germline. CDR3 sequence reads: CASSSKSWAMSPTEAFF. The CDR3 DNA sequence: TGTGCCAGCAGTTCCAAATCTTGGGCCATGTCCCCCACTGAAGCTTTCTTT. Together with reference TRBV28 and TRBJ1-1, the CDR3 gives the full variable domain: DVKVTQSSRYLVKRTGEKVFLECVQDMDHENMFWYRQDPGLGLRLIYFSYDVKMKEKGDIPEGYSVSREKKERFSLILESASTNQTSMYLCASSSKSWAMSPTEAFFGQGTRLTVV.

The chain uses TRBV19 and TRBJ1-4; 7 nucleotides align to TRBD1. Per the germline V gene, CDR1 is LNHDA and CDR2 is SQIVND (reference sequence). The CDR3 has 15 residues. Trimming cost V 3 bases and J 5 bases; bases outside gene matches: 6. The CDR3 DNA reads as TGTGCCAGTAGTATGCTAGGGGGCAGAAATGAAAAACTGTTTTTT. Protein: CASSMLGGRNEKLFF.

The genes are TRBV7-9 and TRBJ2-7; the D gene is possibly TRBD1 (5 bases). Trimming shortened V by 5 bases and J by 2 bases, and 13 bases separated the two germline ends. This CDR3 is 14 amino acids long. Germline V lookup: CDR1 SEHNR, CDR2 FQNEAQ (reference sequence). CDR3 amino acids: CASSRRDSPYEQYF. The CDR3 coding sequence is TGTGCCAGCAGCCGCCGAGACAGTCCCTACGAGCAGTACTTC.

The chain uses TRBV12-5 and TRBJ1-2; D might be TRBD1 (5 bases). CDR3 length equals 13 residues. Deletions cut 1 base from V and 4 bases from J, with 7 bases between. The V gene's germline CDR1 is LGHNT and CDR2 FRNRAP. The CDR3 is CASGLGQLYGYTF. CDR3 nucleotide sequence: TGTGCTAGTGGTTTGGGACAGCTCTATGGCTACACCTTC.

The chain is built from TRBV2 and TRBJ1-2; D gene ambiguous. The germline V and J ends were trimmed by 4 bases and 8 bases, with 11 bases remaining between them. The CDR3 has 12 residues. Looked up from germline, CDR1 is SNHLY and CDR2 is FYNNEI. CDR3 bases: TGTGCCAGCAGTGTAAGCGCAGACGGCTACACCTTC. Protein: CASSVSADGYTF.

CDR3 in DNA: TGTGCCAGCGAGGGGGGGTACTATGGCTACACCTTC. Encoded protein: CASEGGYYGYTF. V gene TRBV9 combines with J gene TRBJ1-2; D possibly corresponds to TRBD1 (6 bases). Trimming stripped 7 bases from V and 3 bases from J, with 10 bases between. Germline V gives CDR1 SGDLS, CDR2 YYNGEE. The CDR3 runs to 12 residues.

The V gene is TRBV20-1, the J gene TRBJ2-1, with 7 bases that match TRBD2. Germline loops: CDR1 DFQATT, CDR2 SNEGSKA (reference sequence). The CDR3 runs 14 residues. J was trimmed by 8 bases and V by 3 bases; bases with no gene match: 10. The chain's CDR3 is CSASLRKGRDEQFF. CDR3 DNA: TGCAGTGCTAGTTTGCGAAAAGGGAGGGATGAGCAGTTCTTC.

This chain links TRBV5-1 with TRBJ2-1; 8 nucleotides match TRBD2. The V segment lost 3 bases and the J segment 4 bases; nucleotides outside the gene matches: 9. There are 16 residues in the CDR3. The germline CDR1 and CDR2 sequences are SGHRS and YFSETQ. The CDR3, as DNA: TGCGCCAGCAGCTCGGGACTAGATCGCCCATACAATGAGCAGTTCTTC. Protein sequence: CASSSGLDRPYNEQFF. The full variable domain, its missing parts supplied by reference TRBV5-1 and TRBJ2-1, is KAGVTQTPRYLIKTRGQQVTLSCSPISGHRSVSWYQQTPGQGLQFLFEYFSETQRNKGNFPGRFSGRQFSNSRSEMNVSTLELGDSALYLCASSSGLDRPYNEQFFGPGTRLTVL.

The chain couples TRBV7-9 to TRBJ2-1, with 12 bases lining up with TRBD2. Germline CDR1 reads SEHNR; CDR2 reads FQNEAQ (reference sequence). J was trimmed by 12 bases and V by 5 bases; bases with no gene match: 11. The CDR3 length is 15 residues. The CDR3 here is CASSQRTSGTMGQFF. Here the CDR3 DNA reads TGTGCCAGCAGCCAGAGGACTAGCGGGACCATGGGGCAGTTCTTC.

The chain uses TRBV4-1 and TRBJ1-5; 9 bases align to TRBD1. Germline CDR1 and CDR2: MGHRA and YSYEKL. J lost 2 bases, V lost 2 bases, and 1 base had no gene match. The CDR3 is 15 residues long. CDR3 sequence (DNA): TGCGCCAGCAGCCAAACAGGGGGCGGCAATCAGCCCCAGCATTTT. Amino acids: CASSQTGGGNQPQHF.

V gene TRBV6-1 combines with J gene TRBJ1-2; 10 bases agree with TRBD1. The CDR3 has 14 amino acids. CDR1 MNHNS and CDR2 SASEGT come from the germline V gene. Trimming at V came to 1 base and at J to 7 bases, leaving 3 bases not matched to a gene. CDR3 residues: CASSEVRTGGGYTF. In DNA, the CDR3 is TGTGCCAGCAGTGAAGTTAGGACAGGGGGTGGCTACACCTTC.

The J gene is TRBJ1-5, the V gene TRBV30; 7 bases fit TRBD1. Germline trimming cut 0 bases from V and 5 bases from J; bases unmatched to any gene: 7. The CDR3 sequence is 15 residues long. Germline CDR1 and CDR2: GTSNPN and SVGIG (reference sequence). Here the CDR3 DNA reads TGTGCCTGGAGTGTACAAGGGGGCCCCTATCAGCCCCAGCATTTT. Residues: CAWSVQGGPYQPQHF.

This chain uses TRBV3-1 (or the pseudogene TRBV3-2) with TRBJ2-7; TRBD2 matches at 9 bases. The CDR3 consists of 14 residues. Trimming took 1 base from V and 7 from J; bases not matched to a gene: 5. In germline, CDR1 is LGHDT, CDR2 YNNKEL (reference sequence). The CDR3 protein is CASSQVEAGGEQYF. The CDR3 bases are TGTGCCAGCAGCCAAGTAGAAGCGGGAGGTGAGCAGTACTTC.

The CDR3 DNA sequence: TGCGCCAGCAGCCAAGATCGAAGTAGGAGGCATCAGCCCCAGCATTTT. Its protein product is CASSQDRSRRHQPQHF. V usage is TRBV4-3 and J usage is TRBJ1-5; D is undetermined. V shed 0 bases and J shed 5 bases, with 14 bases lying between them. Germline CDR1 is LGHNA and CDR2 is YSLEER. This CDR3 has 16 residues.

The chain recombines TRBV7-9 with TRBJ1-4; 8 bases align to TRBD1. Germline V CDR1 and CDR2: SEHNR, FQNEAQ (reference sequence). The CDR3 covers 15 residues. The J segment lost 7 bases and the V segment lost 1 base, leaving 5 bases of the junction unmatched. The CDR3 DNA reads TGTGCCAGCAGCTTAGGTGGGACAGGTTTTGAAAAACTGTTTTTT. Its protein product is CASSLGGTGFEKLFF.

This clone appeared a few times. The gene calls are TRBV6-5 and TRBJ1-5; no clear D. The CDR3 is 13 amino acids. Germline lookup yields CDR1 MNHEY and CDR2 SVGAGI. V was shortened by 7 bases and J by 5 bases, with 12 bases between the two germline ends. CDR3 sequence reads: CASTAALYQPQHF. CDR3 sequence (DNA): TGTGCCAGCACCGCGGCCCTGTATCAGCCCCAGCATTTT.

The table lists this clone with a count of one. Other DNA sequences in the sample encode the same CDR3. The chain links TRBV7-2 to TRBJ1-5; D is unresolved. The CDR3 runs to 14 residues. V was cut by 1 base and J by 3 bases, with 7 bases left in between. Per the germline V gene, CDR1 is SGHTA and CDR2 is FQGNSA. The CDR3, as DNA: TGTGCCAGCAGCTTAGGGCGGAACAATCAGCCCCAGCATTTT. Translating it yields CASSLGRNNQPQHF.

This chain joins TRBV7-2 and TRBJ2-1; a possible D gene is TRBD2 (5 bases). CDR3 length: 16 residues. Deletions cut 3 bases from V and 5 bases from J, with 17 bases between. Germline values: CDR1 SGHTA, CDR2 FQGNSA. The CDR3: CASSFAEVLAHNEQFF. Written as DNA, the CDR3 is TGTGCCAGCAGCTTTGCGGAGGTTCTGGCCCACAATGAGCAGTTCTTC.

The sample holds one count of this clone. The chain couples TRBV4-3 to TRBJ2-1; D unresolved. Trimming stripped 8 bases from V and 7 bases from J, with 15 bases between. The CDR3 runs 13 residues. Germline V gives CDR1 LGHNA, CDR2 YSLEER. The CDR3 DNA reads TGCGCCAGCGCCGGGTCCATGGGTAATGAGCAGTTCTTC. It is translated as CASAGSMGNEQFF.